This T cell receptor beta chain was retrieved from a study of spatial heterogeneity in lung cancer. The table lists this clonotype with many counts. A junction end diverges from the germline sequence, so it may reflect a read error. Time point: sample taken at primary tumor resection. Frozen PBMC, nontumor lung or tumor provided whole RNA, which was sequenced unsorted. TCRdb reprocessed the 5' RACE reads with MiXCR, giving one entry per CDR3 protein. The table lists around 6,000 distinct CDR3 sequences, around 13% of them singletons. The TCR sequence derives from a male donor with early-stage non-small cell lung cancer. Here the sequenced sample was normal lung tissue next to the tumor, taken at surgery.

In nucleotides, the CDR3 is TGCAGTTCTAGAGACGGGACTAGTCAGGCTGCTTTTCCTAACAATGAGCAGTTCTTC. This sequence encodes CSSRDGTSQAAFPNNEQFF. The V call is TRBV20-1, the J call TRBJ2-1; 8 bases line up with TRBD2. The CDR3 runs to 19 residues. Germline V gives CDR1 DFQATT, CDR2 SNEGSKA (reference sequence).